This T cell receptor beta chain was identified during a study of T cell clusters in autoimmune cytopenias. Overall study findings and caveats: Exclusive TRB clusters were approximately 3-fold more numerous in healthy donors than in active autoimmune hepatitis.

Each sample's input was roughly 230 ng genomic DNA, 30,000 to 45,000 genome equivalents. One tube held mixed TRB-A and TRB-B primer pools for touch-down PCR. TCRdb re-called the multiplex PCR reads and gives one entry per CDR3 protein, without DNA. The repertoire table contains about 14,000 distinct CDR3 sequences. Its frequency marks this clonotype as medium-sized. Its antigen remains unidentified. Germline V lookup: CDR1 SQVTM, CDR2 ANQGSEA. The CDR3 contains 13 residues. These data are also associated with another study on T cell repertoires in aging, cancer and after chemotherapy. From that report: Donors were grouped into six age bands spanning 30 or younger through 70 or older. Compared with age-matched healthy donors, untreated hematological or solid cancer patients showed higher blood TCR clonality.

The sample comprised peripheral blood. This TCR came from a human donor in good health. The V gene is TRBV29-1, the J gene TRBJ2-3; TCRdb names TRBD1, which stays unverified in the absence of DNA. The CDR3 here is CSDRKTGTDTQYF.